The T cell receptor beta chain under discussion was sequenced for a study of blood T cells in healthy people across ages. Germline CDR1 SGDLS, CDR2 YYNGEE. CDR3 length: 16 amino acids. The ends lost 4 bases at V and 4 bases at J; junction bases unmatched: 9. Primed by a sample-barcoded 5' primer and a J-beta primer mix, a second PCR proceeded for 7 to 11 cycles. One entry per CDR3 protein, called by TCRdb with MiXCR from the 5' RACE reads. Among roughly 680,000 distinct CDR3 sequences, roughly 21% were seen once, and the ten largest hold approximately 3.6%. This sequence originates from a man between 65 and 85 years old in good health. Sequenced: blood. V and J are TRBV9 and TRBJ2-5; 11 bases fit TRBD1. The chain's CDR3 is CASSQPGQGERETQYF. The DNA of the CDR3 is TGTGCCAGCAGCCAACCGGGACAGGGGGAGCGAGAGACCCAGTACTTC.